The source of this TCR beta chain is a study of T cell repertoires in cytomegalovirus infection. Looking at the study overall: Both CMV infection and a matching HLA type were indicated by public TCR beta signatures. General study results and limits: CMV carriers with the relevant HLA were identified by cumulative public TCR beta family frequency. The response measured ex vivo was dominated by TCR beta clonotypes (HLA-C-restricted and CMV-specific).

From the reads, TCRdb called clonotypes with MiXCR, one entry per CDR3 protein. The data show 490,000 or so distinct CDR3 sequences, roughly 10% seen once. This clonotype was seen a few times. What it binds is not known. The germline V gene encodes CDR1 SQVTM and CDR2 ANQGSEA. V was cut by 4 bases and J by 0 bases, with 13 bases left in between. The CDR3 loop spans 16 amino acids. This TCR was recovered from a human donor in good health (CMV status not recorded). Some clones in this sample may be carry-over from other donors' samples. J is TRBJ2-6 and V is TRBV29-1; D may be TRBD1 (6 bases). Sequencing was carried out using PBMCs. In DNA, the CDR3 is TGCAGCGTTGGATCGGGACATCTCTCTGGGGCCAACGTCCTGACTTTC. Its translation is CSVGSGHLSGANVLTF.